What follows is one T cell receptor beta chain and its context. These data come from a study of blood T cell repertoires in COVID-19. In the study overall: PBMCs, B-cell-depleted T cells, or T cells provided the cDNA or gDNA that made up the material.

The data were produced by immunoSEQ multiplex PCR, yet TCRdb's version contains in-frame clones alone and is incomplete. The sample lists approximately 210,000 clones; roughly four fifths were seen once. The CDR3 loop spans 15 amino acids. Per the germline V gene, CDR1 is MNHEY and CDR2 is SMNVEV (reference sequence). V was trimmed by 5 bases and J by 7 bases, leaving 17 bases between them. Before being deemed recovered, Cohort 3 donors had two negative PCRs, clearance, or symptom resolution. The sequencing input was PBMCs or T cells enriched from blood (not recorded which). The sequence came from a man in his forties who had recovered from COVID-19. The V call is TRBV27, the J call TRBJ1-4; D ambiguous. CDR3 amino acids: CASSPTSVGSEKLFF. The CDR3 DNA reads as TGTGCCAGCAGTCCAACTTCAGTTGGGAGTGAAAAACTGTTTTTT.